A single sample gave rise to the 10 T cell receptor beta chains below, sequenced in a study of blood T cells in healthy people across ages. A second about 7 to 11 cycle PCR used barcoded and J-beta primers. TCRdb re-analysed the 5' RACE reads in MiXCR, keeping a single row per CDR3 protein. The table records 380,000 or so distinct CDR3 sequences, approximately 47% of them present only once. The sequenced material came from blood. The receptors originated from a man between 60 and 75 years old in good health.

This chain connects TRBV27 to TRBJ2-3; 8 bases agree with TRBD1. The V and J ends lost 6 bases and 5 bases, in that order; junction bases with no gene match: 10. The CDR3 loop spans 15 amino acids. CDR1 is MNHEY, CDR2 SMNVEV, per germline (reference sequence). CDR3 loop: CASSRDRGVGDTQYF. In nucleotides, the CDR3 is TGTGCCAGCAGCCGCGACAGGGGCGTCGGAGATACGCAGTATTTT.

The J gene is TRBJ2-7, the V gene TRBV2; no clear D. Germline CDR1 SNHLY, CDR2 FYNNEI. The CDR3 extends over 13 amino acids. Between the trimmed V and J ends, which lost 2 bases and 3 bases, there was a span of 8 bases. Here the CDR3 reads CASSENVLYEQYF. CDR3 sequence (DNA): TGTGCCAGCAGTGAAAACGTACTCTACGAGCAGTACTTC.

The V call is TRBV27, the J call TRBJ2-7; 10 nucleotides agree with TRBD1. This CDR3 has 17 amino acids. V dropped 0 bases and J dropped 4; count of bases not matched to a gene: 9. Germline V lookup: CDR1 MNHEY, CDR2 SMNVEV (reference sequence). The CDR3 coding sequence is TGTGCCAGCAGTTTATCTTACCGACAGGGGGCTGCGTACGAGCAGTACTTC. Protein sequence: CASSLSYRQGAAYEQYF.

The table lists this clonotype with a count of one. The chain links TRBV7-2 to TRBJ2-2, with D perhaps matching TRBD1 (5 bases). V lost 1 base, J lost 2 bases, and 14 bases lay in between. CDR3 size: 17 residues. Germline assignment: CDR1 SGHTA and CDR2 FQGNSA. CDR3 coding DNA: TGTGCCAGCAGCTTAGAGACCAGGGTAGTTAACACCGGGGAGCTGTTTTTT. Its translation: CASSLETRVVNTGELFF.

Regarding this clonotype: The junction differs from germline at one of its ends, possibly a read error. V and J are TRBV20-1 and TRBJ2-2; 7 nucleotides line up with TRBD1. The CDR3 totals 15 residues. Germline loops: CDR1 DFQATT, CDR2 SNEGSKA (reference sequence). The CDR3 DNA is TGCAGTGCTAGGAGGGGGCGGCCGAACACCGGGGAGCTATTTTTT. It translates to CSARRGRPNTGELFF.

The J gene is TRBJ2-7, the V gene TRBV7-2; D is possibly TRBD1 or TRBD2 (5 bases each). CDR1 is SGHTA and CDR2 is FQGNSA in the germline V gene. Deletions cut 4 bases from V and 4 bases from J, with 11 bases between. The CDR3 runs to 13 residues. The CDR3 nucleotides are TGTGCCAGCAGCTCCATGGGACGGTACGAGCAGTACTTC. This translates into CASSSMGRYEQYF. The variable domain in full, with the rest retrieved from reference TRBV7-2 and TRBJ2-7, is GAGVSQSPSNKVTEKGKDVELRCDPISGHTALYWYRQSLGQGLEFLIYFQGNSAPDKSGLPSDRFSAERTGGSVSTLTIQRTQQEDSAVYLCASSSMGRYEQYFGPGTRLTVT.

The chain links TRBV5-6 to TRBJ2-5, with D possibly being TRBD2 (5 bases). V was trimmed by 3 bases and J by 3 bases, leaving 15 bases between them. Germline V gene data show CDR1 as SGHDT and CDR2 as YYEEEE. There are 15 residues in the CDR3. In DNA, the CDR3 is TGTGCCAGCAGCTCCCTCCACCGGGGTAAAGAGACCCAGTACTTC. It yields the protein CASSSLHRGKETQYF. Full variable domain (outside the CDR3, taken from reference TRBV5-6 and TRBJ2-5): DAGVTQSPTHLIKTRGQQVTLRCSPKSGHDTVSWYQQALGQGPQFIFQYYEEEERQRGNFPDRFSGHQFPNYSSELNVNALLLGDSALYLCASSSLHRGKETQYFGPGTRLLVL.

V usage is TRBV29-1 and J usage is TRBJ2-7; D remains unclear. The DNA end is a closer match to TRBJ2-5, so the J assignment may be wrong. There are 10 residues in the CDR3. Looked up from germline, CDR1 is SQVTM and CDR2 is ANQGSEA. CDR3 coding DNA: TGCAGCACAGAGGTCGAGACCCAGTACTTC. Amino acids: CSTEVETQYF.

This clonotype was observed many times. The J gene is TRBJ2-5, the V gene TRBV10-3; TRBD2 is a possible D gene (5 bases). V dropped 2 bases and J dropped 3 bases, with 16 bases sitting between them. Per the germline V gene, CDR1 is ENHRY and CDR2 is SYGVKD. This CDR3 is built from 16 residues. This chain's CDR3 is CAISEGLQRLKETQYF. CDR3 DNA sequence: TGTGCCATCAGTGAGGGGTTGCAGAGACTAAAAGAGACCCAGTACTTC.

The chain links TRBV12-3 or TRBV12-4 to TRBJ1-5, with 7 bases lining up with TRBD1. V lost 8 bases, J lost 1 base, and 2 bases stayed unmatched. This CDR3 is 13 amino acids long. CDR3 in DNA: TGTGCCAGCTCGACAGGGAGCAATCAGCCCCAGCATTTT. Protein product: CASSTGSNQPQHF.